The 29 T cell receptor beta chains below were found in one sample sequenced in a study of cytomegalovirus exposure and HLA in healthy donors. With 60 Vbeta and 13 Jbeta primers, the PCR was carried out. The protocol was immunoSEQ multiplex PCR, while the TCRdb copy is restricted to in-frame clones and leaves out a portion. The sample shows around 62,000 clones, about 80% of them seen only once. Sequenced input: PBMCs. The receptors come from a man aged 55 to 70 in good health and CMV-seropositive.

The chain joins TRBV5-6 to TRBJ2-1, with D possibly being TRBD2 (5 bases). V was trimmed by 2 bases and J by 1 base, leaving 13 bases between them. The CDR3 extends over 16 amino acids. The germline gives CDR1 SGHDT, CDR2 YYEEEE. This CDR3 reads CASSLGRTGSYNEQFF. As DNA, the CDR3 is TGTGCCAGCAGCTTAGGAAGAACGGGATCCTACAATGAGCAGTTCTTC.

The rearrangement links TRBV5-1 to TRBJ2-7, with D uncertain. Trimming took 0 bases from V and 0 from J, leaving 10 bases between them. CDR3 length: 15 amino acids. CDR1 is SGHRS and CDR2 is YFSETQ in the germline V gene. In nucleotides, the CDR3 is TGCGCCAGCAGCTTGGACCCGGCTAGCTCCTACGAGCAGTACTTC. It yields the protein CASSLDPASSYEQYF. The full variable domain, its missing parts supplied by reference TRBV5-1 and TRBJ2-7, is KAGVTQTPRYLIKTRGQQVTLSCSPISGHRSVSWYQQTPGQGLQFLFEYFSETQRNKGNFPGRFSGRQFSNSRSEMNVSTLELGDSALYLCASSLDPASSYEQYFGPGTRLTVT.

This clone was counted a few times. The chain carries TRBV7-9 and TRBJ2-2; D call uncertain. Trimming cost V 1 base and J 7 bases, with 10 bases left between them. The CDR3 contains 14 residues. Germline CDR1 and CDR2: SEHNR and FQNEAQ (reference sequence). The CDR3 DNA reads TGTGCCAGCAGCTTAGGACTCCGATACGGGGAGCTGTTTTTT. Protein product: CASSLGLRYGELFF.

V usage is TRBV7-9 and J usage is TRBJ1-1, with a possible D match to TRBD1 (6 bases). This CDR3 is built from 14 residues. Trimming cost V 5 bases and J 1 base, with 11 bases left between them. CDR1 is SEHNR, CDR2 FQNEAQ, per germline (reference sequence). The chain's CDR3 is CASSPGQRNTEAFF. CDR3 bases: TGTGCCAGCAGCCCAGGACAGAGGAACACTGAAGCTTTCTTT.

This clone was seen more than once but under ten times. The sample has other DNA sequences that encode this CDR3 too. The V and J genes are TRBV7-9 and TRBJ1-4; the D gene is possibly TRBD1 (6 bases). V lost 2 bases, J lost 4 bases, and 14 bases lay in between. The CDR3 is made up of 16 amino acids. CDR1 and CDR2 from the germline V gene are SEHNR and FQNEAQ (reference sequence). For the CDR3, the DNA is TGTGCCAGCAGCTTAATTCGGGGGGCTGGTAATGAAAAACTGTTTTTT. Translated, it gives CASSLIRGAGNEKLFF.

The rearrangement joins TRBV4-1 to TRBJ1-3, with TRBD1 matching 9 bases. Germline loops: CDR1 MGHRA, CDR2 YSYEKL. The CDR3 is 18 amino acids. The trim removed 0 bases at V and 4 bases at J, leaving 10 bases unmatched. As DNA, the CDR3 is TGCGCCAGCAGCCAAGAACGGGACAGGGTATTGTCCGGAAACACCATATATTTT. Protein product: CASSQERDRVLSGNTIYF.

This clone was found once. This rearrangement joins TRBV5-4 to TRBJ2-7, with TRBD2 matching 12 bases. Germline assignment: CDR1 SGHNT and CDR2 YYREEE (reference sequence). The CDR3 spans 14 residues. V shed 4 bases, J shed 2 bases, and the junction held 1 base outside the gene matches. CDR3 sequence: CASSPSGRAYEQYF. In DNA form, the CDR3 reads TGTGCCAGCAGCCCTAGCGGGAGGGCCTACGAGCAGTACTTC.

V and J are TRBV7-2 and TRBJ2-3, with D unclear. Germline V lookup: CDR1 SGHTA, CDR2 FQGNSA. The CDR3 spans 12 residues. Between the trimmed V and J ends, which lost 4 bases and 7 bases, there was a span of 9 bases. The chain's CDR3 is CASSSTRNTQYF. CDR3 coding DNA: TGTGCCAGCAGCTCGACTCGGAATACGCAGTATTTT.

The chain joins TRBV7-9 to TRBJ2-2; 8 nucleotides match TRBD1. The junction had 5 bases not matched to a gene; V was cut back by 1 base and J by 7 bases. Germline values: CDR1 SEHNR, CDR2 FQNEAQ (reference sequence). The CDR3 spans 15 residues. CDR3 bases: TGTGCCAGCAGCTTAGGACAGGGGATTGTCGGGGAGCTGTTTTTT. Its protein is CASSLGQGIVGELFF.

V gene TRBV9 combines with J gene TRBJ2-2; 7 bases match TRBD1. The V gene's germline CDR1 is SGDLS and CDR2 YYNGEE. The CDR3 extends over 14 amino acids. The V and J ends lost 2 bases and 5 bases, in that order; junction bases with no gene match: 3. CDR3 sequence: CASSVVTGTGELFF. In DNA, the CDR3 is TGTGCCAGCAGCGTGGTGACAGGGACCGGGGAGCTGTTTTTT.

This rearrangement joins TRBV5-1 to TRBJ2-5; possible D gene TRBD2, 7 bases. This CDR3 is 14 amino acids long. V lost 2 bases to trimming and J lost 5 bases, with 13 bases between them. Germline V lookup: CDR1 SGHRS, CDR2 YFSETQ. The CDR3 DNA reads TGCGCCAGCAGCTTAAGGGGGAGGGATGAGACCCAGTACTTC. As protein: CASSLRGRDETQYF.

The V and J genes are TRBV5-1 and TRBJ1-1, with D possibly being TRBD1 (5 bases). Germline-derived CDR1 and CDR2 are SGHRS and YFSETQ. Trimming left V 0 bases short and J 12 bases short, with 18 bases between. This CDR3 contains 14 residues. The CDR3 DNA is TGCGCCAGCAGCTTGGGGGGCCGCGACAGCTCGACTTTCTTT. Translation gives CASSLGGRDSSTFF.

The chain has TRBV6-1 and TRBJ1-3; tentative D call: TRBD1 (5 bases). The germline V gene encodes CDR1 MNHNS and CDR2 SASEGT. The CDR3 is made up of 21 amino acids. V lost 1 base, J lost 0 bases, and 25 bases lay in between. The CDR3 DNA reads as TGTGCCAGCAGTGAAGGGATGGGGCAAGGGTACTTTCTCTTCTCTGGAAACACCATATATTTT. Amino acid sequence: CASSEGMGQGYFLFSGNTIYF.

V gene TRBV5-5 combines with J gene TRBJ2-7; perhaps TRBD1 as D (7 bases). This CDR3 comprises 15 residues. The V and J ends lost 4 bases and 3 bases respectively, with 17 bases between them. The germline gives CDR1 SGHKS, CDR2 YYEKEE (reference sequence). The DNA of the CDR3 is TGTGCCAGCAGCCCGGAGGGACAGACGTTCTACGAGCAGTACTTC. Its protein product is CASSPEGQTFYEQYF.

The chain links TRBV7-9 to TRBJ1-3; D not resolved. The CDR3 length is 14 residues. With 1 base removed from V and 8 bases from J, the gap between germline ends came to 12 bases. Germline V CDR1 and CDR2: SEHNR, FQNEAQ (reference sequence). The CDR3 sequence: CASSLGAAGDTIYF. CDR3 DNA: TGTGCCAGCAGCTTAGGTGCGGCGGGCGACACCATATATTTT.

The chain is built from TRBV6-6 and TRBJ2-3, with D possibly being TRBD1 (7 bases). The CDR3 length is 16 residues. Trimming cost V 2 bases and J 2 bases, with 14 bases left between them. In germline, CDR1 is MNHNY, CDR2 SVGAGI (reference sequence). The chain's CDR3 is CASSYRGRGATDTQYF. The CDR3 bases are TGTGCCAGCAGTTACAGGGGGCGGGGAGCCACAGATACGCAGTATTTT.

The V and J genes are TRBV5-8 and TRBJ1-1; TRBD1 aligns across 10 bases. The trim removed 4 bases at V and 1 base at J, leaving 10 bases unmatched. This CDR3 is built from 17 residues. Per germline, CDR1 SGHTS and CDR2 YDEGEE. The CDR3 DNA sequence: TGTGCCAGCAGCGACAGGGGGCGCATAGAATGGAACACTGAAGCTTTCTTT. Protein: CASSDRGRIEWNTEAFF.

The chain carries TRBV27 and TRBJ1-1; D gene ambiguous. CDR1 and CDR2 (germline): MNHEY, SMNVEV (reference sequence). Trimming cost V 1 base and J 4 bases, with 7 bases left between them. The CDR3 consists of 13 residues. This chain's CDR3 is CASSLFVSTEAFF. The CDR3 DNA is TGTGCCAGCAGTTTATTTGTCAGCACTGAAGCTTTCTTT.

At least ten counts were recorded for this clone. This rearrangement joins TRBV29-1 to TRBJ1-1, with TRBD1 matching over 8 bases. The CDR3 is 14 residues long. The germline V gene has CDR1 SQVTM and CDR2 ANQGSEA. V shed 5 bases, J shed 5 bases, and the junction held 10 bases outside the gene matches. This CDR3 is CSVSHQGAGTEAFF. The CDR3 DNA follows: TGCAGCGTTAGTCATCAGGGGGCCGGGACTGAAGCTTTCTTT.

The rearrangement uses TRBV5-1 and TRBJ2-3, with 13 bases identical to TRBD2. Germline V gene data show CDR1 as SGHRS and CDR2 as YFSETQ. Germline trimming cut 5 bases from V and 5 bases from J; bases unmatched to any gene: 5. There are 15 residues in the CDR3. The CDR3 DNA is TGCGCCAGCAGACGAGGACTAGCGGGAGAAGATACGCAGTATTTT. The encoded protein is CASRRGLAGEDTQYF.

As to this clone: At one end the junction does not follow the germline gene, possibly because of a read error. The chain employs TRBV6-5 and TRBJ1-2; no clear D gene. The CDR3 consists of 12 residues. Germline V gives CDR1 MNHEY, CDR2 SVGAGI. The CDR3, as DNA: TGTGCCACCAGTTGGTCGGCGGGTGGCTACACCTTC. Translating it yields CATSWSAGGYTF.

The chain employs TRBV7-9 and TRBJ2-3; maybe TRBD1 (5 bases). Germline V gene lookup returns CDR1 SEHNR and CDR2 FQNEAQ (reference sequence). Trimming took 1 base from V and 1 from J, leaving 12 bases between them. This CDR3 spans 16 amino acids. The CDR3 DNA reads TGTGCCAGCAGCTTAGATCGACAGACGGGCACAGATACGCAGTATTTT. It encodes CASSLDRQTGTDTQYF.

This chain uses TRBV5-1 with TRBJ1-2; a weak D match, TRBD1 (5 bases). In germline, CDR1 is SGHRS, CDR2 YFSETQ. This CDR3 has 18 amino acids. Trimming removed 5 bases from V and 3 bases from J, with 26 bases in between. The CDR3 region has the DNA TGCGCCAGCAGACAAGGTTCCACAGGAGATCGGTTGCACTATGGCTACACCTTC. Encoded protein: CASRQGSTGDRLHYGYTF.

The chain carries TRBV6-1 and TRBJ1-5; a weak D match, TRBD1 (6 bases). This CDR3 has 16 amino acids. Germline V gene sequence: CDR1 MNHNS, CDR2 SASEGT. The V end was cut by 2 bases, the J end by 0 bases, with 11 bases between. CDR3 DNA sequence: TGTGCCAGCAGTGAAAAGGGACACCATAGCAATCAGCCCCAGCATTTT. Its translation is CASSEKGHHSNQPQHF.

The rearrangement links TRBV19 to TRBJ1-1, with D possibly matching TRBD1 (5 bases). The CDR3 length is 14 residues. Deletions cut 6 bases from V and 0 bases from J, with 11 bases between. The germline V gene encodes CDR1 LNHDA and CDR2 SQIVND (reference sequence). DNA for the CDR3: TGTGCCAGTAGCCTGCAGGGCGTGAACACTGAAGCTTTCTTT. It encodes CASSLQGVNTEAFF. Based on the CDR3 plus reference TRBV19 and TRBJ1-1, the full variable domain is DGGITQSPKYLFRKEGQNVTLSCEQNLNHDAMYWYRQDPGQGLRLIYYSQIVNDFQKGDIAEGYSVSREKKESFPLTVTSAQKNPTAFYLCASSLQGVNTEAFFGQGTRLTVV.

The genes are TRBV25-1 and TRBJ2-1, with TRBD2 identical over 7 bases. The germline V gene has CDR1 MGHDK and CDR2 SYGVNS. The CDR3 runs 16 residues. V was pared by 5 bases and J by 5 bases, with 12 bases of the junction left unmatched. The DNA for the CDR3 is TGTGCCAGCAGTCAAACGGGGGGACTCCTCCACAATGAGCAGTTCTTC. It specifies CASSQTGGLLHNEQFF.

This clone was picked up a small number of times. The gene calls are TRBV5-4 and TRBJ2-1, with D tentatively TRBD2 (6 bases). CDR3 length: 15 residues. CDR1 SGHNT and CDR2 YYREEE come from the germline V gene (reference sequence). The V end lost 4 bases, the J end lost 2 bases, and 13 bases lay between the germline ends. Written as DNA, the CDR3 is TGTGCCAGCAGCCTCGGGAGTAGCCCCTACAATGAGCAGTTCTTC. It encodes CASSLGSSPYNEQFF.

The V call is TRBV5-1, the J call TRBJ1-1; weak D call: TRBD1 (6 bases). Between the trimmed V and J ends, which lost 0 bases and 7 bases, there was a span of 10 bases. From germline, CDR1 is SGHRS and CDR2 YFSETQ. This CDR3 region has 13 residues. The CDR3 DNA reads TGCGCCAGCAGCTTGGACAGGGCGAGTGAAGCTTTCTTT. Protein: CASSLDRASEAFF.

V gene TRBV28 combines with J gene TRBJ1-4; tentatively, D is TRBD1 (5 bases). The CDR3 is 18 amino acids. V lost 3 bases, J lost 0 bases, and 17 bases lay in between. Germline values: CDR1 MDHEN, CDR2 SYDVKM. The CDR3 bases are TGTGCCAGCAGTTTTGCAGGGCCGGTCACCACAACTAATGAAAAACTGTTTTTT. It is translated as CASSFAGPVTTTNEKLFF.